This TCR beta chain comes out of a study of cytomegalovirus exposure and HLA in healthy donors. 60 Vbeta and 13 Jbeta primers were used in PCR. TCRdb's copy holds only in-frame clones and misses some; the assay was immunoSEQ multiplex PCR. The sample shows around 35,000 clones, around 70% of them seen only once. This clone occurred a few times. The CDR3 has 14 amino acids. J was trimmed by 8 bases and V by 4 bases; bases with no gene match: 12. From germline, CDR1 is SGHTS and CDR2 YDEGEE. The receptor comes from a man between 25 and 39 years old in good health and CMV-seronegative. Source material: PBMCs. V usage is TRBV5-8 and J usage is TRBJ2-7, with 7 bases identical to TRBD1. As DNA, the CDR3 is TGTGCCAGCAGCCTCGGGGACAGTAAAGGGAAGCAGTACTTC. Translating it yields CASSLGDSKGKQYF.